Shown below are 11 T cell receptor beta chains from a single sample sequenced in a study of blood T cell repertoires in COVID-19. This table comes from immunoSEQ multiplex PCR, and its TCRdb copy is limited to in-frame clones, with some not included. Here the sample spans 100,000 to 130,000 clones, about 90% being singletons. The sample was peripheral blood. Every receptor here comes from a man aged 35 to 55 with active or convalescent COVID-19.

Notes on this clone: At one boundary the junction diverges from the germline segment, which might be a read error. The V call is TRBV7-9, the J call TRBJ2-1; D is unresolved. This CDR3 spans 12 amino acids. In germline, CDR1 is SEHNR, CDR2 FQNEAQ (reference sequence). CDR3 in DNA: TGTGCCAGCAGCTTGGAACTGGGCGTATCGATCTTC. This sequence encodes CASSLELGVSIF. The full variable domain, rest sourced from reference TRBV7-9 and TRBJ2-1, is DTGVSQNPRHKITKRGQNVTFRCDPISEHNRLYWYRQTLGQGPEFLTYFQNEAQLEKSRLLSDRFSAERPKGSFSTLEIQRTEQGDSAMYLCASSLELGVSIFGPGTRLTVL.

The CDR3 protein is CASSQSGSPLHF. As DNA, the CDR3 is TGTGCCAGCAGTCAATCAGGTTCACCCCTCCACTTT. The rearrangement joins TRBV28 to TRBJ1-6, with unresolved D. From germline, CDR1 is MDHEN and CDR2 SYDVKM. V gave up 5 bases and J gave up 9 bases, with 8 bases separating them. CDR3 size: 12 residues.

The chain couples TRBV24-1 to TRBJ1-1, with D uncertain. This CDR3 contains 11 residues. The germline V gene encodes CDR1 KGHDR and CDR2 SFDVKD. V lost 6 bases and J lost 11, with 12 bases in between. CDR3 residues: CATSSAGRAFF. The DNA for the CDR3 is TGTGCCACCAGTTCGGCAGGTAGGGCTTTCTTT.

This sequence joins TRBV7-9 and TRBJ2-1; D not certain. Looked up from germline, CDR1 is SEHNR and CDR2 is FQNEAQ (reference sequence). V shed 1 base and J shed 7 bases, with 17 bases lying between them. There are 16 residues in the CDR3. The CDR3 here is CASSLGSAAVRNEQFF. DNA for the CDR3: TGTGCCAGCAGCTTAGGGTCGGCTGCTGTGAGGAATGAGCAGTTCTTC.

This chain's CDR3 is CASSRTDNQPQHF. The CDR3 DNA reads TGTGCCAGCAGCCGCACTGATAATCAGCCCCAGCATTTT. V usage is TRBV3-1 (or the pseudogene TRBV3-2) and J usage is TRBJ1-5, with D unresolved. CDR3 size: 13 residues. Germline V gene lookup returns CDR1 LGHDT and CDR2 YNNKEL (reference sequence). Trimming removed 4 bases at V and 4 bases at J, with 8 bases between.

Details on this clone: Since a much larger clone is just one base distant, this may be a read error. The same CDR3 arises from other DNA sequences in this sample as well. The chain employs TRBV7-9 and TRBJ2-7; D is perhaps TRBD1 (7 bases). The CDR3 has 16 amino acids. From germline, CDR1 is SEHNR and CDR2 FQNEAQ (reference sequence). With 2 bases removed from V and 7 bases from J, the gap between germline ends came to 21 bases. CDR3 in DNA: TGTGCCAGCAGCTTACCGACTCCCGGGGGCAGGGGGGAGCAGTACTTC. Residues: CASSLPTPGGRGEQYF.

Details on this clone: One end of the junction varies from germline; a read error may be responsible. This chain uses TRBV7-2 with TRBJ2-1, with D unresolved. Germline V gene lookup returns CDR1 SGHTA and CDR2 FQGNSA. The CDR3 spans 11 residues. The CDR3 here is CASSSFNEQFF. In nucleotides, the CDR3 is TGTGCCAGCAGCTCCTTCAATGAGCAGTTCTTC.

The chain links TRBV7-2 to TRBJ1-6; maybe TRBD1 (5 bases). Per the germline V gene, CDR1 is SGHTA and CDR2 is FQGNSA. This CDR3 has 15 residues. Trimming removed 7 bases at V and 3 bases at J, with 13 bases between. CDR3 nucleotides: TGTGCCAGCATCCAAGGGGAATTCTATAATTCACCCCTCCACTTT. Amino acids: CASIQGEFYNSPLHF.

The chain recombines TRBV19 with TRBJ1-5; D gene uncertain. CDR1 is LNHDA and CDR2 is SQIVND in the germline V gene (reference sequence). The V gene lost 2 bases and the J gene lost 1 base, with 9 bases spanning the gap. The CDR3 loop spans 15 amino acids. In nucleotides, the CDR3 is TGTGCCAGTAGTATAAAAGCGGGGAGCAATCAGCCCCAGCATTTT. Translating gives CASSIKAGSNQPQHF.

In this sample, this clone turned up once. This chain links TRBV10-3 with TRBJ2-4; weak D call: TRBD2 (5 bases). The CDR3 covers 15 residues. Per germline, CDR1 ENHRY and CDR2 SYGVKD. Trimming took 2 bases from V and 6 from J, leaving 14 bases between them. CDR3 sequence reads: CAISEVLGWGNIQYF. In DNA, the CDR3 is TGTGCCATCAGTGAGGTACTAGGGTGGGGAAACATTCAGTACTTC.

The chain carries TRBV7-2 and TRBJ1-3; D is uncertain. CDR1 is SGHTA and CDR2 is FQGNSA in the germline V gene. The CDR3 totals 16 residues. Deletions cut 0 bases from V and 0 bases from J, with 9 bases between. CDR3 coding DNA: TGTGCCAGCAGCTTAGCACCTCTAGGCTCTGGAAACACCATATATTTT. Protein: CASSLAPLGSGNTIYF.